Listed here is a single T cell receptor (beta chain). Its antigen is unknown. The data belong to a study of naive and memory T cell subsets. Germline V gives CDR1 SGDLS, CDR2 YYNGEE. The CDR3 sequence is 15 residues long. V trimming: 4 bases; J trimming: 5 bases; junction bases outside the gene matches: 10. Cells stained for CD3, CD4, CD8, CD45RA and CD27 were sorted into four subsets. Whole-study results and caveats: Findings for naive and memory subsets could not be checked against ground truth. A few larger clonotypes appeared in naive repertoires, especially CD8, possibly memory cells re-expressing CD45RA. Clonotypes are single alpha or beta chains, not paired receptors.

Both TRBC1 and TRBC2 were covered by a beta constant-region primer of two equimolar oligonucleotides. The ligated cDNA underwent four PCR rounds using SP2 and nested alpha and beta constant-region primers. TCRdb called the UMI-ligation and nested PCR reads again in MiXCR, with one record for every CDR3 protein. The sample yields roughly 100,000 distinct CDR3 sequences, approximately 11% seen once. This chain uses TRBV9 with TRBJ1-2; 8 bases are shared with TRBD1. This clonotype was obtained from a human donor in good health. Sequencing used naive CD4+ T cells from blood. This CDR3 reads CASSPQTGVGYGYTF. The CDR3 DNA reads as TGTGCCAGCAGCCCCCAGACAGGGGTAGGGTATGGCTACACCTTC.